The 3 T cell receptor beta chains listed next were all sequenced from one sample in a study of OX40 agonist ivuxolimab in advanced cancers. Produced via immunoSEQ multiplex PCR; TCRdb's table is partial and in-frame only. The data hold about 160,000 clones, with 90% to 95% observed a single time. The specimen comprised CD4+ or CD8+ T cells sorted from blood, sampled in a trial of the OX40 agonist ivuxolimab. Receptor source: an adult with an advanced solid tumor such as melanoma, head and neck, liver or kidney cancer.

The chain employs TRBV7-2 and TRBJ2-2; 8 bases are a match to TRBD2. Trimming at V came to 4 bases and at J to 4 bases, leaving 8 bases not matched to a gene. In germline, CDR1 is SGHTA, CDR2 FQGNSA. This CDR3 spans 16 amino acids. The CDR3 loop is CASSSTAGETTGELFF. The CDR3 nucleotides read TGTGCCAGCAGCTCTACAGCGGGGGAGACCACCGGGGAGCTGTTTTTT.

This chain joins TRBV6-5 and TRBJ2-3; D perhaps matches TRBD2 (5 bases). V dropped 6 bases and J dropped 3 bases, with 13 bases sitting between them. The CDR3 is made up of 14 amino acids. CDR1 is MNHEY and CDR2 is SVGAGI in the germline V gene. This chain's CDR3 is CASRFTAGTDTQYF. The CDR3 DNA sequence: TGTGCCAGCAGATTCACGGCGGGTACAGATACGCAGTATTTT.

The chain employs TRBV9 and TRBJ2-3; 7 bases match TRBD1. This CDR3 contains 17 residues. V was pared by 2 bases and J by 6 bases, with 15 bases of the junction left unmatched. Germline CDR1 reads SGDLS; CDR2 reads YYNGEE. CDR3 protein: CASSVRGLASQMDTQYF. Written as DNA, the CDR3 is TGTGCCAGCAGCGTGAGGGGGCTAGCTTCTCAGATGGATACGCAGTATTTT.